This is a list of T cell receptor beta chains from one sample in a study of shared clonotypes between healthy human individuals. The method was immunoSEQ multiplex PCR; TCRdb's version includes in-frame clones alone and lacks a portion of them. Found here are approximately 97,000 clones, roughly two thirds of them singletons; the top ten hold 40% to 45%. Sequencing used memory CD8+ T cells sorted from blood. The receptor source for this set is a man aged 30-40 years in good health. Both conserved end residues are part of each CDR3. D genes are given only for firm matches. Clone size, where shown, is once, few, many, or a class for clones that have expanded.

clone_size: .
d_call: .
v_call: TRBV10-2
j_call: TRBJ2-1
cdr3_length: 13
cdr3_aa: CASTAGKYNEQFF
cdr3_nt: TGCGCCAGCACGGCAGGGAAATACAATGAGCAGTTCTTC

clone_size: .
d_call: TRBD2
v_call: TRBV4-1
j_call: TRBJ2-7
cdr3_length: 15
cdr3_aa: CASSQGFLAGHEQYF
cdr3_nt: TGCGCCAGCAGCCAAGGATTCCTAGCGGGGCACGAGCAGTACTTC

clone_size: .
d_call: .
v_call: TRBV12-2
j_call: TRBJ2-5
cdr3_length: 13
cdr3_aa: CASSSSVVETQYF
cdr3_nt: TGTGCAAGTTCCTCGTCAGTGGTCGAGACCCAGTACTTC

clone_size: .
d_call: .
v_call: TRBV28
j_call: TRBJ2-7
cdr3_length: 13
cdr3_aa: CASSPGRGSEQYF
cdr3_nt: TGTGCCAGCAGCCCTGGTCGAGGCTCCGAGCAGTACTTC

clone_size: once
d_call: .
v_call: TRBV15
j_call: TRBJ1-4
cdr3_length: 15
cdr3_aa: CATSGLGTEDEKLFF
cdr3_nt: TGTGCCACCAGCGGACTCGGGACGGAAGATGAAAAACTGTTTTTT

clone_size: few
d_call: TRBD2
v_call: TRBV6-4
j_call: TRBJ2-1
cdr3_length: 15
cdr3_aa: CASSELAGERGEQFF
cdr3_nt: TGTGCCAGCAGTGAACTAGCGGGAGAGCGGGGTGAGCAGTTCTTC

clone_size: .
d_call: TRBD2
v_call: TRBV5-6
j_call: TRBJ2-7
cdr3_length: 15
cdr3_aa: CASSWGTSGTYEQYF
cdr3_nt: TGTGCCAGCAGCTGGGGGACTAGCGGGACCTACGAGCAGTACTTC

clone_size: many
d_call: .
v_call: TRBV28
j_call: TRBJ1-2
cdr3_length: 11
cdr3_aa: CASSSRYGYTF
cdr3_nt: TGTGCCAGCAGTTCCCGCTATGGCTACACCTTC

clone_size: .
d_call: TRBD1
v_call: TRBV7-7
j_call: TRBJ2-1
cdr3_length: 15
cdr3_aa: CASSQNSDRDNEQFF
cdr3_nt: TGTGCCAGCAGCCAAAACAGTGACAGGGACAATGAGCAGTTCTTC

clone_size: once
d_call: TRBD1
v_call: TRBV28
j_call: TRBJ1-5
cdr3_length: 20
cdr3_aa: CASSSPYRDRGPGGNQPQHF
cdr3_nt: TGTGCCAGCAGTTCGCCGTACCGGGACAGGGGCCCTGGGGGCAATCAGCCCCAGCATTTT

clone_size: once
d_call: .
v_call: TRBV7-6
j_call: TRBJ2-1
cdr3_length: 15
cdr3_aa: CASSLAPTSYNEQFF
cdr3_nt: TGTGCCAGCAGCTTAGCACCTACCTCCTACAATGAGCAGTTCTTC

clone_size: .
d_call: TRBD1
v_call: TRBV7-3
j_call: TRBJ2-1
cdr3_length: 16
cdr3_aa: CASSPRDRVSYNEQFF
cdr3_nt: TGTGCCAGCAGCCCCCGAGACAGGGTCTCCTACAATGAGCAGTTCTTC

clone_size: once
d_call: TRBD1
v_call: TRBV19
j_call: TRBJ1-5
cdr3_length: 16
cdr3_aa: CASSRTGESLAQPQHF
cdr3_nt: TGTGCCAGTAGCCGGACAGGGGAGTCCCTAGCCCAGCCCCAGCATTTT

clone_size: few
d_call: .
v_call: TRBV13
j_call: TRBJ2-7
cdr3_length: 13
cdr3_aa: CASSSSSLDEQYF
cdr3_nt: TGTGCCAGCAGCTCCTCAAGCCTGGACGAGCAGTACTTC

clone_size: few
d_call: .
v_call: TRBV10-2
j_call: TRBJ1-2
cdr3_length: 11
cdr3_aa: CASSTNYGYTF
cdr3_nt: TGCGCCAGCAGTACGAACTATGGCTACACCTTC

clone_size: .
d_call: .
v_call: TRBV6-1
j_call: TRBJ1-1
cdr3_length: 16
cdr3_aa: CASSGDYRDLNTEAFF
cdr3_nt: TGTGCCAGCAGTGGGGACTACAGGGATTTGAACACTGAAGCTTTCTTT

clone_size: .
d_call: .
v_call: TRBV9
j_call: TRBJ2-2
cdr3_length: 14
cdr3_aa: CASSVGVGTGELFF
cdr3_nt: TGTGCCAGCAGCGTAGGGGTCGGGACCGGGGAGCTGTTTTTT

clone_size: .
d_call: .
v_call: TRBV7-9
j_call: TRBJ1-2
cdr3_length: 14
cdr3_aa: CASSLYGPNYGYTF
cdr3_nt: TGTGCCAGCAGCTTATACGGGCCTAACTATGGCTACACCTTC

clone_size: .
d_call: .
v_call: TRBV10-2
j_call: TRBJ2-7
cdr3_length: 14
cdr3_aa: CASSEYSASYEQYF
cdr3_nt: TGCGCCAGCAGTGAGTACAGCGCCTCCTACGAGCAGTACTTC

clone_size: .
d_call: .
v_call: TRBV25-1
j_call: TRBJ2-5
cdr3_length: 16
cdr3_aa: CASTLRRGSGRETQYF
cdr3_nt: TGTGCCAGCACCCTACGCCGGGGCAGCGGCCGAGAGACCCAGTACTTC

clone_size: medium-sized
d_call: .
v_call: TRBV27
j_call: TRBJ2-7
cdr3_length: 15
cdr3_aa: CASRIGAGQPYEQYF
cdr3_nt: TGTGCCAGCAGAATAGGGGCGGGCCAGCCCTACGAGCAGTACTTC

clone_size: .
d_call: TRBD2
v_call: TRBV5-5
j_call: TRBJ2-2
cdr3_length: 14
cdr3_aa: CASSLSGSTGELFF
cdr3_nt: TGTGCCAGCAGCCTAAGCGGGAGCACCGGGGAGCTGTTTTTT

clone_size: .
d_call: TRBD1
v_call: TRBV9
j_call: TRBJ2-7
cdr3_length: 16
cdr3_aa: CASSANRDTGGWEQYF
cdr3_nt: TGTGCCAGCAGCGCCAATAGGGACACAGGGGGCTGGGAGCAGTACTTC

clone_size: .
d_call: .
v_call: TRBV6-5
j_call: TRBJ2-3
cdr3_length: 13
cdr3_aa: CASKGLIADTQYF
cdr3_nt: TGTGCCAGCAAGGGACTTATCGCAGATACGCAGTATTTT

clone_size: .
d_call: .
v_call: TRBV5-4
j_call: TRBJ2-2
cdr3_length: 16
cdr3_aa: CASSWTAFLNTGELFF
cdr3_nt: TGTGCCAGCTCTTGGACAGCTTTCTTAAACACCGGGGAGCTGTTTTTT

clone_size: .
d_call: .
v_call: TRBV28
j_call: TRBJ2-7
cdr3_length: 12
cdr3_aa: CASRDPGVKQYF
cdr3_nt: TGTGCCAGCAGGGACCCGGGTGTCAAGCAGTACTTC

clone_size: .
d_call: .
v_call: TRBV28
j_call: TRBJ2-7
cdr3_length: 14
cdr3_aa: CASSPAGADYEQYF
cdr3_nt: TGTGCCAGCAGTCCTGCAGGGGCGGACTACGAGCAGTACTTC

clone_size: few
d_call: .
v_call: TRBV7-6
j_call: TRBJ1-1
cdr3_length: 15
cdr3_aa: CASTSTPGGASEAFF
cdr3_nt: TGTGCCAGCACCTCCACCCCGGGAGGGGCATCTGAAGCTTTCTTT

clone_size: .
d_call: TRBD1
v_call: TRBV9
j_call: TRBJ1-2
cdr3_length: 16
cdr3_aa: CASSIRTGGLLEGYTF
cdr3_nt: TGTGCCAGCAGCATACGGACAGGGGGGCTGCTGGAGGGCTACACCTTC

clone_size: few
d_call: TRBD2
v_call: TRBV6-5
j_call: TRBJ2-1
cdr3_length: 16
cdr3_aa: CASSYLGLAENNEQFF
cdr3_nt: TGTGCCAGCAGTTACTTAGGTCTAGCGGAGAACAATGAGCAGTTCTTC